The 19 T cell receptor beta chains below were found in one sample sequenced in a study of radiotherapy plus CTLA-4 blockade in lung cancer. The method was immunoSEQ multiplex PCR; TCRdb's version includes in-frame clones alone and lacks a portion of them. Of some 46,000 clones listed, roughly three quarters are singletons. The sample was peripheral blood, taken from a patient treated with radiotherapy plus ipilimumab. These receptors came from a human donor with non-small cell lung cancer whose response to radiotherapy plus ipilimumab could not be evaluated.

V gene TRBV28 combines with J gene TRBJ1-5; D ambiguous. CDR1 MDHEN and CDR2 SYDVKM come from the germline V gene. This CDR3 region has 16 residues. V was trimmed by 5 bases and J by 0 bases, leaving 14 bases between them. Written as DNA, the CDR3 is TGTGCCAGCAGTCCTAGGGCCGGGAATAGCAATCAGCCCCAGCATTTT. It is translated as CASSPRAGNSNQPQHF.

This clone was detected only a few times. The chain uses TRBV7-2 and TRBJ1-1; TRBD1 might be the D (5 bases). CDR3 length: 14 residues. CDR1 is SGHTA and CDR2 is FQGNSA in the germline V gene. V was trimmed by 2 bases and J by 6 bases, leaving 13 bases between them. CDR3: CASSLIGEIAEAFF. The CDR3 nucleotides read TGTGCCAGCAGCTTAATAGGGGAAATAGCTGAAGCTTTCTTT. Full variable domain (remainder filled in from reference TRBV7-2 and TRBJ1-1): GAGVSQSPSNKVTEKGKDVELRCDPISGHTALYWYRQSLGQGLEFLIYFQGNSAPDKSGLPSDRFSAERTGGSVSTLTIQRTQQEDSAVYLCASSLIGEIAEAFFGQGTRLTVV.

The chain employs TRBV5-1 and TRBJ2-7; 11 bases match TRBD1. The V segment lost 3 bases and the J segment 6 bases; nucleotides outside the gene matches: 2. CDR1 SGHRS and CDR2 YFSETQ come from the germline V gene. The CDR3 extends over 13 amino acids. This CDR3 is CASSSGTGGEQYF. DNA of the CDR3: TGCGCCAGCAGCTCCGGGACAGGGGGCGAGCAGTACTTC. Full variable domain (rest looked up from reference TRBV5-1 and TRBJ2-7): KAGVTQTPRYLIKTRGQQVTLSCSPISGHRSVSWYQQTPGQGLQFLFEYFSETQRNKGNFPGRFSGRQFSNSRSEMNVSTLELGDSALYLCASSSGTGGEQYFGPGTRLTVT.

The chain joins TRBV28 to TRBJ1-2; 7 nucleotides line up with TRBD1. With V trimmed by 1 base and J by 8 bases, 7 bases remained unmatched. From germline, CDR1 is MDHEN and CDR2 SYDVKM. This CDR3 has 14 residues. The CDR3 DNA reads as TGTGCCAGCAGTTTATCGGGACAGTTAGGGGGCTACACCTTC. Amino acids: CASSLSGQLGGYTF.

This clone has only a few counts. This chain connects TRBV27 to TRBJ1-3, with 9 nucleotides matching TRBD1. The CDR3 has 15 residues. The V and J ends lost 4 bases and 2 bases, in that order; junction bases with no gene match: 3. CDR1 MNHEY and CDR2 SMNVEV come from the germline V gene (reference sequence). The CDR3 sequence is CASSSYRGPGNTIYF. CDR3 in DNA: TGTGCCAGCAGTTCCTACAGGGGGCCTGGAAACACCATATATTTT.

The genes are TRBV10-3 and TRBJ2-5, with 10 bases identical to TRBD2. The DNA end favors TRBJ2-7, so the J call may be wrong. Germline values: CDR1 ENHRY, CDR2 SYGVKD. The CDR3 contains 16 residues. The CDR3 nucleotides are TGTGCCATCAATCCTAGCGGGAGTGAAGCGTCCTACGAGCAGTACTTC. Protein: CAINPSGSEASYEQYF.

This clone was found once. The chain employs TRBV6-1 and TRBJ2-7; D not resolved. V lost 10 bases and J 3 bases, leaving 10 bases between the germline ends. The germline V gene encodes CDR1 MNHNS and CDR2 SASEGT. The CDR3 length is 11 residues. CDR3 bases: TGTGCCACAGTGAATTTCTACGAGCAGTACTTC. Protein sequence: CATVNFYEQYF.

The CDR3 is CASSLVGQGNTEAFF. Written as DNA, the CDR3 is TGTGCCAGCAGCTTAGTGGGACAGGGAAACACTGAAGCTTTCTTT. The chain employs TRBV7-3 and TRBJ1-1, with TRBD1 matching 9 bases. CDR1 and CDR2 from the germline V gene are SGHTA and FQGTGA. The CDR3 spans 15 residues. The V gene end was trimmed by 2 bases and the J gene end by 2 bases; junction bases not matched to a gene: 3.

The CDR3 region has the DNA TGTGCCAGCAGTTACTCGGTACAGGGGTTGGAGACCCAGTACTTC. Amino acid sequence: CASSYSVQGLETQYF. This chain uses TRBV6-5 with TRBJ2-5; 7 bases are a match to TRBD1. In germline, CDR1 is MNHEY, CDR2 SVGAGI. This CDR3 has 15 residues. With 0 bases clipped from V and 5 bases from J, the junction kept 6 bases outside the gene matches.

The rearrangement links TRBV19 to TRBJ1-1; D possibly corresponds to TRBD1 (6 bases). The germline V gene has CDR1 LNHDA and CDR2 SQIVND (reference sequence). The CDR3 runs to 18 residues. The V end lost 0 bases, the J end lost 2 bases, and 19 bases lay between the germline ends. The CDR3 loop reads CASSIEMLGAPINTEAFF. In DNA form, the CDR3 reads TGTGCCAGTAGTATAGAGATGTTGGGGGCCCCGATAAACACTGAAGCTTTCTTT.

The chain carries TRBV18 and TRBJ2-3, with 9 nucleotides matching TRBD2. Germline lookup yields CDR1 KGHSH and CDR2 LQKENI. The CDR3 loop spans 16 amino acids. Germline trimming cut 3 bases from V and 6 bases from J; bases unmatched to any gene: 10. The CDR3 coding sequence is TGTGCCAGCTCACCCCTTAGGACTGCGGGAGGGGATACGCAGTATTTT. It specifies CASSPLRTAGGDTQYF.

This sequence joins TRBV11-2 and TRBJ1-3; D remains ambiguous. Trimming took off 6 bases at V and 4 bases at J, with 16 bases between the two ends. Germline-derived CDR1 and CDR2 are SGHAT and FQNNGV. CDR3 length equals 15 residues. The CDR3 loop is CASRIGPGGGNTIYF. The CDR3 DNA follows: TGTGCCAGCAGGATTGGACCGGGCGGGGGAAACACCATATATTTT.

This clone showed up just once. Here the CDR3 DNA reads TGTGCCACCAGCAGAGGGGCGGGACGCCCGCCTGGGCAGTATTTT. It yields the protein CATSRGAGRPPGQYF. J is TRBJ2-3 and V is TRBV15; D is perhaps TRBD2 (6 bases). This CDR3 contains 15 residues. V was clipped by 1 base and J by 11 bases, with 19 bases between them. The V gene's germline CDR1 is LNHNV and CDR2 YYDKDF (reference sequence).

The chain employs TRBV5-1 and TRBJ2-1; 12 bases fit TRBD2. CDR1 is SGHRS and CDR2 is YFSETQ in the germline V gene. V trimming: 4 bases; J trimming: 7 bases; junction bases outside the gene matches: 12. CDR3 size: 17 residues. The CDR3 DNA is TGCGCCAGCAGCGCACCAGGGCTAGCGGGAGGGTTGAATGAGCAGTTCTTC. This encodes CASSAPGLAGGLNEQFF.

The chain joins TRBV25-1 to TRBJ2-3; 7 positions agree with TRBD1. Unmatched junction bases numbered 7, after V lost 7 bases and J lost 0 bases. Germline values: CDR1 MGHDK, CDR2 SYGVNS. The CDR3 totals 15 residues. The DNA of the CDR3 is TGTGCCAGCAAACAGGGGCAAGACAGCACAGATACGCAGTATTTT. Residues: CASKQGQDSTDTQYF.

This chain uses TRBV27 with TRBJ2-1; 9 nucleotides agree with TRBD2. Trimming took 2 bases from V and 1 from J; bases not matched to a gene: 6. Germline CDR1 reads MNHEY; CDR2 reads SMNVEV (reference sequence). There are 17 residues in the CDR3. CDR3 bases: TGTGCCAGCAGTTTACGGTCTAGCGGGACGTCCTACAATGAGCAGTTCTTC. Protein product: CASSLRSSGTSYNEQFF.

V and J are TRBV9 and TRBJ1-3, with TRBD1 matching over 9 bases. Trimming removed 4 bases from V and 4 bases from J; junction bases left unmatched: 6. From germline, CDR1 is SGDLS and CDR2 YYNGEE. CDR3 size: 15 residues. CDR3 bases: TGTGCCAGCAGCCCACAGGGGGCGCCGGGAAACACCATATATTTT. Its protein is CASSPQGAPGNTIYF.

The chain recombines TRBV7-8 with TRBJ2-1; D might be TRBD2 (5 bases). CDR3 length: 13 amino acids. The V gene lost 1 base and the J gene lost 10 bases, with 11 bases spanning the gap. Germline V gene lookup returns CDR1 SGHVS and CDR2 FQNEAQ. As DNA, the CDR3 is TGTGCCAGCAGCTTAGTATGGCGGGCCGAGCAGTTCTTC. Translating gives CASSLVWRAEQFF.

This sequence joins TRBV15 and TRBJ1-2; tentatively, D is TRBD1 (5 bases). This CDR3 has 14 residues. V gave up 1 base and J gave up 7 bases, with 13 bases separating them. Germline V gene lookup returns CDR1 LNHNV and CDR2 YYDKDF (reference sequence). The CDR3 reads CATSRGGREGGYTF. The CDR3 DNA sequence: TGTGCCACCAGCAGAGGGGGGAGGGAAGGTGGCTACACCTTC.